The next 28 T cell receptor beta chains were all read from a single sample in a study of T cell responses to AZD1222 COVID-19 vaccine. Measured with immunoSEQ multiplex PCR; TCRdb has only the in-frame clones, and not every one. The top ten hold over 0.95% of the sample, which has some 120,000 clones, 92% seen once. The sample here was peripheral blood, taken on day 0 of AZD1222 vaccination. Receptor source: an adult in good health.

This rearrangement joins TRBV5-1 to TRBJ1-1, with 9 positions matching TRBD1. Trimming removed 4 bases from V and 1 base from J; junction bases left unmatched: 8. Germline-derived CDR1 and CDR2 are SGHRS and YFSETQ. There are 16 residues in the CDR3. CDR3 nucleotides: TGCGCCAGCAGCGCCTTCATGGGACAGGGGAACACTGAAGCTTTCTTT. This gives the protein CASSAFMGQGNTEAFF.

CDR3 DNA sequence: TGTGCCAGCAGTCGGGGTGGGATCTCCTACAATGAGCAGTTCTTC. Its protein product is CASSRGGISYNEQFF. The chain couples TRBV27 to TRBJ2-1; tentative D call: TRBD2 (5 bases). The CDR3 runs to 15 residues. V was trimmed by 5 bases and J by 0 bases, leaving 11 bases between them. Germline-derived CDR1 and CDR2 are MNHEY and SMNVEV (reference sequence).

This chain connects TRBV12-3 or TRBV12-4 to TRBJ1-3; D uncertain. V lost 7 bases to trimming and J lost 2 bases, with 9 bases between them. The CDR3 is 13 residues long. The DNA of the CDR3 is TGTGCCAGCACCATGAACGCTGGAAACACCATATATTTT. It yields the protein CASTMNAGNTIYF.

The CDR3 coding sequence is TGTGCCATCAGTGAAGCAGGGGGTTTGAACACTGAAGCTTTCTTT. Translated, it gives CAISEAGGLNTEAFF. The chain carries TRBV10-3 and TRBJ1-1; 7 bases agree with TRBD1. Germline trimming cut 3 bases from V and 0 bases from J; bases unmatched to any gene: 4. The germline V gene encodes CDR1 ENHRY and CDR2 SYGVKD. The CDR3 is made up of 15 amino acids.

The chain employs TRBV7-9 and TRBJ2-5; no clear D. V was trimmed by 6 bases and J by 5 bases, leaving 4 bases between them. Germline V CDR1 and CDR2: SEHNR, FQNEAQ (reference sequence). This CDR3 contains 10 residues. CDR3 coding DNA: TGTGCCAGCAGGGGGGAGACCCAGTACTTC. This codes for CASRGETQYF.

The J gene is TRBJ2-2, the V gene TRBV5-1, with TRBD2 identical over 9 bases. V lost 4 bases, J lost 7 bases, and 11 bases stayed unmatched. The CDR3 is 16 residues long. From germline, CDR1 is SGHRS and CDR2 YFSETQ. The CDR3 DNA is TGCGCCAGCAGCCCCCCTCTAGCGGGATCCGTCGGGGAGCTGTTTTTT. Amino acid sequence: CASSPPLAGSVGELFF.

This chain connects TRBV4-2 to TRBJ2-1; 11 bases match TRBD2. Germline CDR1 and CDR2: LGHNA and YNFKEQ. V lost 4 bases to trimming and J lost 10 bases; unmatched junction nucleotides: 12. This CDR3 has 16 residues. The CDR3 DNA reads as TGTGCCAGCAGCCTGATAGTAGCGGGAGGGTCTGAGGAGCAGTTCTTC. Protein: CASSLIVAGGSEEQFF.

The V and J genes are TRBV6-5 and TRBJ1-4, with 7 bases lining up with TRBD1. CDR1 and CDR2 (germline): MNHEY, SVGAGI. This CDR3 region has 14 residues. The trim removed 6 bases at V and 4 bases at J, leaving 5 bases unmatched. The CDR3, as DNA: TGTGCCAGCAGACTACAGGGGATTAATGAAAAACTGTTTTTT. Translation gives CASRLQGINEKLFF.

The chain combines TRBV14 with TRBJ2-1; weak D call: TRBD2 (5 bases). Germline V CDR1 and CDR2: SGHDN, FVKESK. V lost 3 bases, J lost 7 bases, and 19 bases lay in between. The CDR3 loop spans 16 amino acids. The CDR3 loop reads CASSHSLSDYGNEQFF. CDR3 sequence (DNA): TGTGCCAGCAGCCACTCTCTTTCCGACTACGGGAATGAGCAGTTCTTC.

This chain connects TRBV2 to TRBJ2-7; TRBD2 matches at 8 bases. The germline V gene encodes CDR1 SNHLY and CDR2 FYNNEI. The CDR3 length is 15 residues. J was trimmed by 2 bases and V by 2 bases; bases with no gene match: 5. The DNA of the CDR3 is TGTGCCAGCAGTGAACAGCGGGGGACTACCTACGAGCAGTACTTC. Translating gives CASSEQRGTTYEQYF. Looking up the rest from reference TRBV2 and TRBJ2-7 gives the full variable domain: EPEVTQTPSHQVTQMGQEVILRCVPISNHLYFYWYRQILGQKVEFLVSFYNNEISEKSEIFDDQFSVERPDGSNFTLKIRSTKLEDSAMYFCASSEQRGTTYEQYFGPGTRLTVT.

This CDR3 reads CASSTKTILAGGGFRNEQFF. The CDR3 DNA follows: TGTGCCAGTAGTACTAAGACTATTCTAGCGGGAGGGGGTTTTAGGAATGAGCAGTTCTTC. This chain connects TRBV19 to TRBJ2-1, with TRBD2 identical over 12 bases. The V gene's germline CDR1 is LNHDA and CDR2 SQIVND (reference sequence). The length of the CDR3 is 20 residues. V was clipped by 4 bases and J by 7 bases; unmatched bases: 20. Full variable domain (missing parts from reference TRBV19 and TRBJ2-1): DGGITQSPKYLFRKEGQNVTLSCEQNLNHDAMYWYRQDPGQGLRLIYYSQIVNDFQKGDIAEGYSVSREKKESFPLTVTSAQKNPTAFYLCASSTKTILAGGGFRNEQFFGPGTRLTVL.

The chain links TRBV11-2 to TRBJ2-1; D not resolved. V dropped 1 base and J dropped 1 base, with 5 bases sitting between them. The V gene's germline CDR1 is SGHAT and CDR2 FQNNGV. The CDR3 loop spans 14 amino acids. The CDR3: CASSLGLSYNEQFF. DNA of the CDR3: TGTGCCAGCAGCTTAGGGCTTTCCTACAATGAGCAGTTCTTC.

In its sample, this clone was seen once. The gene calls are TRBV5-1 and TRBJ1-1; D possibly corresponds to TRBD1 (5 bases). The V end was cut by 3 bases, the J end by 1 base, with 13 bases between. CDR3 length: 15 residues. The germline V gene encodes CDR1 SGHRS and CDR2 YFSETQ. The CDR3 bases are TGCGCCAGCAGCTCCCGTGGGGGGTCGAACACTGAAGCTTTCTTT. Amino acid sequence: CASSSRGGSNTEAFF. Full variable domain (missing parts from reference TRBV5-1 and TRBJ1-1): KAGVTQTPRYLIKTRGQQVTLSCSPISGHRSVSWYQQTPGQGLQFLFEYFSETQRNKGNFPGRFSGRQFSNSRSEMNVSTLELGDSALYLCASSSRGGSNTEAFFGQGTRLTVV.

V usage is TRBV30 and J usage is TRBJ2-3, with D unresolved. The CDR3 loop spans 13 amino acids. Trimming shortened V by 3 bases and J by 3 bases, and 10 bases separated the two germline ends. Germline V gene lookup returns CDR1 GTSNPN and CDR2 SVGIG (reference sequence). The CDR3 DNA sequence: TGTGCCTGGAGGACTGCCGGTACAGATACGCAGTATTTT. Translation gives CAWRTAGTDTQYF.

This chain connects TRBV19 to TRBJ2-1; 9 nucleotides line up with TRBD2. Looked up from germline, CDR1 is LNHDA and CDR2 is SQIVND (reference sequence). The CDR3 spans 17 residues. J was trimmed by 1 base and V by 4 bases; bases with no gene match: 8. The CDR3, as DNA: TGTGCCAGTAGTACTCCAAGCGGGAGGAGGTCCTACAATGAGCAGTTCTTC. It yields the protein CASSTPSGRRSYNEQFF.

This rearrangement joins TRBV28 to TRBJ1-4; D is unclear. The CDR3 loop spans 12 amino acids. The germline gives CDR1 MDHEN, CDR2 SYDVKM. Trimming stripped 2 bases from V and 8 bases from J, with 6 bases between. The CDR3 bases are TGTGCCAGCAGTTTACGGATCGAAAAACTGTTTTTT. This translates into CASSLRIEKLFF.

The rearrangement uses TRBV28 and TRBJ1-2, with TRBD1 matching over 8 bases. Germline-derived CDR1 and CDR2 are MDHEN and SYDVKM. Trimming removed 5 bases from V and 3 bases from J; junction bases left unmatched: 5. This CDR3 is 14 amino acids long. The CDR3 spells CASSHGQGDYGYTF. CDR3 nucleotides: TGTGCCAGCAGTCACGGACAGGGTGACTATGGCTACACCTTC.

The V gene is TRBV13, the J gene TRBJ2-1, with D unresolved. V was shortened by 2 bases and J by 0 bases, with 11 bases between the two germline ends. The CDR3 extends over 16 amino acids. CDR1 PRHDT and CDR2 FYEKMQ come from the germline V gene (reference sequence). The CDR3: CASSLLGRSSYNEQFF. The DNA of the CDR3 is TGTGCCAGCAGCTTACTGGGCAGGAGCTCCTACAATGAGCAGTTCTTC.

As to this clone: One end of the junction does not line up with germline, which may come from a read error. The V gene is TRBV18, the J gene TRBJ1-5, with no clear D. The CDR3 sequence is 12 residues long. The germline V gene encodes CDR1 KGHSH and CDR2 LQKENI. The CDR3 sequence is CASSAPNQPQHF. CDR3 coding DNA: TGTGCCAGCTCAGCACCAAATCAGCCCCAGCATTTT.

This clone was seen once. This chain connects TRBV2 to TRBJ1-5; D is possibly TRBD1 (6 bases). The CDR3 spans 14 residues. Trimming took off 5 bases at V and 0 bases at J, with 8 bases between the two ends. Germline V gene sequence: CDR1 SNHLY, CDR2 FYNNEI. CDR3: CASSRTDSNQPQHF. The CDR3 nucleotides read TGTGCCAGCAGTCGGACAGATAGCAATCAGCCCCAGCATTTT.

This clone occurred once. This chain uses TRBV9 with TRBJ2-5; the D gene could be TRBD1 or TRBD2 (5 bases each). This CDR3 spans 13 amino acids. Deletions cut 2 bases from V and 1 base from J, with 6 bases between. Germline V gives CDR1 SGDLS, CDR2 YYNGEE. CDR3 sequence: CASSVGTQETQYF. The CDR3 nucleotides read TGTGCCAGCAGCGTTGGGACCCAAGAGACCCAGTACTTC.

The rearrangement links TRBV13 to TRBJ1-1; D is unresolved. Germline CDR1 reads PRHDT; CDR2 reads FYEKMQ (reference sequence). The CDR3 totals 16 residues. V was trimmed by 0 bases and J by 1 base, leaving 12 bases between them. The CDR3 here is CASSLGHLSSNTEAFF. CDR3 sequence (DNA): TGTGCCAGCAGCTTAGGCCATCTTTCGTCGAACACTGAAGCTTTCTTT. Full variable domain (missing parts from reference TRBV13 and TRBJ1-1): AAGVIQSPRHLIKEKRETATLKCYPIPRHDTVYWYQQGPGQDPQFLISFYEKMQSDKGSIPDRFSAQQFSDYHSELNMSSLELGDSALYFCASSLGHLSSNTEAFFGQGTRLTVV.

V and J are TRBV6-6 and TRBJ2-7; TRBD1 matches at 8 bases. The CDR3 loop spans 16 amino acids. Unmatched junction bases numbered 8, after V lost 0 bases and J lost 4 bases. Germline CDR1 is MNHNY and CDR2 is SVGAGI (reference sequence). The CDR3 DNA reads TGTGCCAGCAGTTACTCGAGGACAGGGTTCCGTTACGAGCAGTACTTC. As protein: CASSYSRTGFRYEQYF.

CDR3 sequence reads: CASRGYGTGSLEQYF. CDR3 nucleotides: TGTGCCAGCAGAGGGTATGGGACAGGGTCCCTCGAGCAGTACTTC. The chain uses TRBV5-8 and TRBJ2-7, with 9 bases fitting TRBD1. There are 15 residues in the CDR3. The trim removed 5 bases at V and 6 bases at J, leaving 12 bases unmatched. Germline CDR1 and CDR2: SGHTS and YDEGEE.

The chain joins TRBV2 to TRBJ2-2; maybe TRBD2 (5 bases). Trimming shortened V by 2 bases and J by 7 bases, and 14 bases separated the two germline ends. Per germline, CDR1 SNHLY and CDR2 FYNNEI. The CDR3 contains 15 residues. CDR3 region: CASSEKRSDFGELFF. The CDR3 DNA reads TGTGCCAGCAGTGAAAAGCGGTCGGACTTCGGGGAGCTGTTTTTT.

This clone came up a few times. The chain uses TRBV5-1 and TRBJ1-2, with a tentative D call TRBD1 (5 bases). Germline V CDR1 and CDR2: SGHRS, YFSETQ. The V end was cut by 4 bases, the J end by 7 bases, with 20 bases between. CDR3 size: 15 residues. This CDR3 is CASSIAPGQGFGYTF. CDR3 nucleotide sequence: TGCGCCAGCAGCATCGCGCCCGGGCAGGGCTTTGGCTACACCTTC.

The chain joins TRBV3-1 (or the pseudogene TRBV3-2) to TRBJ1-2, with D possibly TRBD1 on 5 matching bases. Between the trimmed V and J ends, which lost 4 bases and 1 base, there was a span of 10 bases. The CDR3 runs to 14 residues. Per germline, CDR1 LGHDT and CDR2 YNNKEL (reference sequence). CDR3 sequence (DNA): TGTGCCAGCAGCCGATCGACAGATAACTATGGCTACACCTTC. Translated: CASSRSTDNYGYTF.

The rearrangement joins TRBV6-4 to TRBJ2-5, with D uncertain. Germline CDR1 reads MRHNA; CDR2 reads SNTAGT. V was pared by 0 bases and J by 2 bases, with 13 bases between. The CDR3 has 16 residues. CDR3 region: CASSDSTGRTQETQYF. The CDR3 DNA sequence: TGTGCCAGCAGTGACTCGACCGGACGCACACAAGAGACCCAGTACTTC.